A single TCR beta chain is shown here with its context. The V end was cut by 7 bases, the J end by 4 bases, with 13 bases between. CDR1 is MDHEN, CDR2 SYDVKM, per germline. The CDR3 loop spans 13 amino acids. Living in under 30 US areas, the participants were between 18 and 89 years of age. Participants were placed into cohorts based on the clinical history they reported. This specimen belongs to a study of blood T cell repertoires in COVID-19. Study overall: T cells, B-cell-depleted T cells, or PBMCs provided the cDNA or gDNA that served as material.

TCRdb keeps only in-frame clones here, not all; method: immunoSEQ multiplex PCR. The profile shows about 270,000 clones, more than 75% of them singletons. What was sequenced was PBMCs or T cells enriched from blood (not recorded which). The rearrangement links TRBV28 to TRBJ1-1; TRBD1 is a possible D gene (6 bases). The TCR was taken from a middle-aged woman with acute COVID-19. CDR3 bases: TGTGCCAGCAACTCGCAGGGGTTCACTGAAGCTTTCTTT. Protein: CASNSQGFTEAFF.